Each of the 5 T cell receptor beta chains below was sequenced from the same sample in a study of blood T cell repertoires in COVID-19. Measured with immunoSEQ multiplex PCR; TCRdb has only the in-frame clones, and not every one. The sample shows about 160,000 clones, approximately 80% of them seen only once. Source material: peripheral blood. These receptors all come from a woman aged 80 or older with acute or convalescent COVID-19.

This clone was seen once. This sequence joins TRBV6-2 or TRBV6-3 and TRBJ1-5, with TRBD1 matching over 9 bases. Germline V gene data show CDR1 as MNHEY and CDR2 as SVGEGT. This CDR3 has 15 amino acids. With V trimmed by 6 bases and J by 9 bases, 12 bases remained unmatched. CDR3 bases: TGTGCCAGCAGCTCACGAACGGGACAGGGTCGGCCCCAGCATTTT. It is translated as CASSSRTGQGRPQHF.

A few counts support this clone. The chain employs TRBV11-2 and TRBJ1-1, with D possibly TRBD1 on 6 matching bases. From germline, CDR1 is SGHAT and CDR2 FQNNGV. This CDR3 spans 14 amino acids. Deletions cut 0 bases from V and 7 bases from J, with 12 bases between. The CDR3 region is CASSLEPGEGEAFF. In nucleotides, the CDR3 is TGTGCCAGCAGCTTAGAACCAGGGGAGGGTGAAGCTTTCTTT.

CDR3 in DNA: TGTGCCAGCAGTCCGACTAGCGGGAGAGGAGATACGCAGTATTTT. This codes for CASSPTSGRGDTQYF. This chain joins TRBV6-6 and TRBJ2-3; TRBD2 matches at 12 bases. The CDR3 totals 15 residues. Germline trimming cut 5 bases from V and 5 bases from J; bases unmatched to any gene: 5. Germline values: CDR1 MNHNY, CDR2 SVGAGI (reference sequence).

The V gene is TRBV6-1, the J gene TRBJ2-5; 11 bases map to TRBD2. This CDR3 has 16 amino acids. V was clipped by 4 bases and J by 5 bases; unmatched bases: 9. CDR1 MNHNS and CDR2 SASEGT come from the germline V gene. The CDR3 sequence: CASSGQLAGVGETQYF. The CDR3, as DNA: TGTGCCAGCAGTGGGCAACTAGCGGGGGTCGGGGAGACCCAGTACTTC.

This clone turned up a few times. V and J are TRBV3-1 (or the pseudogene TRBV3-2) and TRBJ1-1; tentatively, D is TRBD1 (5 bases). The V end was cut by 4 bases, the J end by 4 bases, with 13 bases between. CDR1 is LGHDT and CDR2 is YNNKEL in the germline V gene (reference sequence). The CDR3 runs to 14 residues. DNA of the CDR3: TGTGCCAGCAGCCTCCGGGGGGGTGGCACTGAAGCTTTCTTT. As protein: CASSLRGGGTEAFF.